This section outlines one T cell receptor beta chain sequence together with its context. The antigen is not known. This sample is part of a study of T cells in Graves' hyperthyroidism and ophthalmopathy. TCR beta CDR3 sequences were amplified from RNA transcripts. The TCR CDR3 first-round RT-PCR relied on the HTBI primer set. Using its own MiXCR run on the multiplex PCR reads, TCRdb lists one record per CDR3 protein. The data show under 350,000 distinct CDR3 sequences, about an eighth seen once. Study findings and constraints: Stable hyperthyroidism was separated from ophthalmopathy by a model based on 13 V-J features. It was a median 6.5 months before onset that the model predicted ophthalmopathy.

This CDR3 spans 17 amino acids. Germline lookup yields CDR1 MNHNS and CDR2 SASEGT. V lost 4 bases and J lost 1; bases outside the gene matches: 9. Sequenced material: blood. The V gene is TRBV6-1, the J gene TRBJ2-2; 7 positions match TRBD2. The origin of this receptor is a woman aged 25 to 39 with Graves' hyperthyroidism that later progressed to Graves' ophthalmopathy. The CDR3 is CASSGTWDYMNTGELFF. CDR3 coding DNA: TGTGCCAGCAGTGGTACTTGGGACTACATGAACACCGGGGAGCTGTTTTTT.